Shown below are 9 T cell receptor beta chains from a single sample sequenced in a study of monozygotic twins with inflammatory bowel disease (dated 2019 in TCRdb). The library was produced with 5' RACE. The instrument was an Illumina HiSeq 2500. Once TCRdb had reprocessed the reads, it stored one entry per CDR3 protein sequence and supplied no DNA. This sample's table contains nearly 450,000 distinct CDR3 sequences. The ten biggest clones cover about 2.2% of the sample. Sequenced: blood. All receptors derive from a human donor with ulcerative colitis or Crohn's disease, or a healthy co-twin of an affected twin (not recorded which).

The gene calls are TRBV4-1 and TRBJ2-7; TCRdb selects TRBD2, and the lack of DNA leaves this call unchecked. This CDR3 has 17 residues. Germline V CDR1 and CDR2: MGHRA, YSYEKL. This CDR3 reads CASSQDRLAGGPYEQYF.

The chain has TRBV20-1 and TRBJ2-5; without DNA, the TCRdb call of TRBD2 cannot be checked. This CDR3 has 16 amino acids. The germline V gene encodes CDR1 DFQATT and CDR2 SNEGSKA (reference sequence). The CDR3 reads CSASQNRLGRQETQYF.

The rearrangement joins TRBV9 to TRBJ2-7. This CDR3 spans 17 amino acids. Germline lookup yields CDR1 SGDLS and CDR2 YYNGEE. The CDR3 reads CASSVVIRWVASYEQYF.

V usage is TRBV7-9 and J usage is TRBJ2-4; the D gene TCRdb calls, TRBD1, cannot be checked with no DNA. In germline, CDR1 is SEHNR, CDR2 FQNEAQ (reference sequence). The CDR3 has 13 residues. The CDR3: CASSSQGAEHQYF. Full variable domain (outside the CDR3, taken from reference TRBV7-9 and TRBJ2-4): DTGVSQNPRHKITKRGQNVTFRCDPISEHNRLYWYRQTLGQGPEFLTYFQNEAQLEKSRLLSDRFSAERPKGSFSTLEIQRTEQGDSAMYLCASSSQGAEHQYFGAGTRLSVL.

This sequence joins TRBV28 and TRBJ2-2; TCRdb's D call of TRBD1 is untestable without DNA. The germline CDR1 and CDR2 sequences are MDHEN and SYDVKM. The CDR3 is 14 residues long. CDR3 residues: CALQGGHTTGELFF. The whole variable domain, filled in from reference TRBV28 and TRBJ2-2, reads DVKVTQSSRYLVKRTGEKVFLECVQDMDHENMFWYRQDPGLGLRLIYFSYDVKMKEKGDIPEGYSVSREKKERFSLILESASTNQTSMYLCALQGGHTTGELFFGEGSRLTVL.

The chain has TRBV6-1 and TRBJ2-5; TCRdb returns TRBD1, unconfirmable since there is no DNA. Per the germline V gene, CDR1 is MNHNS and CDR2 is SASEGT. The CDR3 spans 14 residues. The CDR3 is CASSTGTARETQYF.

The chain recombines TRBV24-1 with TRBJ2-1. Germline V gene lookup returns CDR1 KGHDR and CDR2 SFDVKD. CDR3 length: 13 residues. Here the CDR3 reads CATSDSGWNEQFF.

The chain recombines TRBV20-1 with TRBJ1-5; TCRdb names TRBD1, which stays unverified in the absence of DNA. Germline V lookup: CDR1 DFQATT, CDR2 SNEGSKA (reference sequence). The CDR3 length is 14 residues. CDR3 in amino acids: CSASPGVSNQPQHF.

This rearrangement joins TRBV24-1 to TRBJ2-5; TCRdb's D call of TRBD1 is untestable without DNA. Germline CDR1 KGHDR, CDR2 SFDVKD. This CDR3 region has 12 residues. This CDR3 reads CATKDRRETQYF.